This is a list of T cell receptor beta chains from one sample in a study of Ad26.COV2.S vaccination and SARS-CoV-2 variants. The protocol was immunoSEQ multiplex PCR, while the TCRdb copy is restricted to in-frame clones and leaves out a portion. In the table there are 360,000 or so clones, about 91% of which are singletons. This sample comprised peripheral blood, obtained in a trial of Ad26.COV2.S vaccine versus placebo. The receptors shown here come from a person aged 18-60 years who received the Ad26.COV2.S COVID-19 vaccine or a placebo. Both conserved end residues are part of each CDR3. A D gene is named only where the DNA matches it firmly. Expanded clones are given a class, and other clones once, few, many or no size at all.

V gene,clone size,D gene,J gene,CDR3 protein,CDR3 DNA
TRBV30,.,.,TRBJ1-2,CACLDGGTGYTF,TGTGCCTGCTTAGATGGGGGGACTGGCTACACCTTC
TRBV7-8,.,.,TRBJ2-7,CASSADRGLEQYF,TGTGCCAGCAGCGCAGATCGGGGCCTCGAGCAGTACTTC
TRBV11-1,.,TRBD2,TRBJ2-4,CASSLGGIAKNIQYF,TGTGCCAGCAGCTTGGGGGGGATAGCCAAAAACATTCAGTACTTC
TRBV11-3,.,.,TRBJ2-1,CASSLGRANEQFF,TGTGCCAGCAGCTTGGGAAGAGCTAATGAGCAGTTCTTC
TRBV10-3,.,.,TRBJ1-5,CASVRDTNQPQHF,TGTGCCAGCGTCCGGGACACAAATCAGCCCCAGCATTTT
TRBV28,.,TRBD2,TRBJ2-7,CASTSWGTSGRSIYEQYF,TGTGCCAGCACCAGTTGGGGGACTAGCGGGAGAAGTATCTACGAGCAGTACTTC
TRBV2,.,.,TRBJ2-7,CASSEARLPYEQYF,TGTGCCAGCAGTGAAGCGCGCCTACCTTACGAGCAGTACTTC
TRBV18,.,TRBD1,TRBJ1-2,CASSLSTGSWEGYTF,TGTGCCAGCTCACTTTCGACAGGGTCTTGGGAAGGCTACACCTTC
TRBV28,.,.,TRBJ2-7,CASSLARPGSGSYEQYF,TGTGCCAGCAGTTTAGCCCGTCCAGGGAGCGGATCCTACGAGCAGTACTTC
TRBV9,.,TRBD2,TRBJ2-1,CASSVGSGSSYNEQFF,TGTGCCAGCAGCGTAGGAAGCGGGAGCTCCTACAATGAGCAGTTCTTC
TRBV5-1,.,.,TRBJ2-6,CASFREPSGANVLTF,TGCGCCAGCTTCAGGGAACCCTCTGGGGCCAACGTCCTGACTTTC
TRBV2,.,.,TRBJ1-2,CASSGRIKYGYTF,TGTGCCAGCAGTGGCAGGATTAAGTATGGCTACACCTTC
TRBV5-1,.,.,TRBJ2-7,CASSLSSGGIYEQYF,TGCGCCAGCAGCTTGTCCAGCGGAGGGATCTACGAGCAGTACTTC
TRBV5-5,few,.,TRBJ1-5,CASSLDSNQPQHF,TGTGCCAGCAGCTTGGACAGCAATCAGCCCCAGCATTTT
TRBV7-2,.,TRBD2,TRBJ2-2,CASSQLAANTGELFF,TGTGCCAGCAGCCAACTAGCGGCGAACACCGGGGAGCTGTTTTTT
TRBV27,.,TRBD2,TRBJ2-2,CASNQGASGRSVLTGELFF,TGTGCCAGCAATCAGGGCGCTAGCGGGAGGTCCGTCTTGACCGGGGAGCTGTTTTTT
TRBV28,.,TRBD1,TRBJ1-5,CASSLGTGNQPQHF,TGTGCCAGCAGTTTAGGGACAGGGAATCAGCCCCAGCATTTT
TRBV2,.,.,TRBJ1-1,CASSVENTEAFF,TGTGCCAGCAGTGTGGAGAACACTGAAGCTTTCTTT
TRBV15,.,.,TRBJ2-4,CATTRPSAKNIQYF,TGTGCCACCACCCGCCCTTCAGCCAAAAACATTCAGTACTTC
TRBV2,once,.,TRBJ2-5,CASSEALLAGVDETQYF,TGTGCCAGCAGTGAAGCGCTTCTGGCAGGGGTAGACGAGACCCAGTACTTC
TRBV2,.,.,TRBJ2-7,CASTGARLEQYF,TGTGCCAGCACGGGTGCTCGACTCGAGCAGTACTTC
TRBV7-3,.,.,TRBJ2-5,CASSLTLAETQYF,TGTGCCAGCAGCTTAACGCTGGCCGAGACCCAGTACTTC
TRBV2,once,.,TRBJ2-2,CASSVLSPDTGELFF,TGTGCCAGCAGTGTGCTTTCCCCCGACACCGGGGAGCTGTTTTTT
TRBV7-3,.,TRBD2,TRBJ2-7,CASSLSAGEGEQYF,TGTGCCAGCAGCTTAAGTGCGGGAGAAGGCGAGCAGTACTTC
TRBV5-1,once,.,TRBJ1-1,CASSPRAGTGTEAFF,TGCGCCAGCAGCCCTCGAGCAGGGACGGGCACTGAAGCTTTCTTT
TRBV4-2,.,.,TRBJ1-3,CASSPTRSSGLGNTIYF,TGTGCCAGCAGCCCTACCCGCTCCTCTGGGCTCGGAAACACCATATATTTT
TRBV6-1,.,TRBD2,TRBJ2-5,CASSEALTSGRSETQYF,TGTGCCAGCAGTGAAGCTCTAACTAGCGGGAGGTCAGAGACCCAGTACTTC
TRBV4-1,.,.,TRBJ1-5,CASSPGDSNQPQHF,TGCGCCAGCAGCCCGGGGGATAGCAATCAGCCCCAGCATTTT
TRBV11-3,.,TRBD2,TRBJ2-2,CASSTGRGRSGSFTGELFF,TGTGCCAGCAGCACGGGTCGGGGGAGGAGCGGGAGTTTTACCGGGGAGCTGTTTTTT
TRBV5-1,many,.,TRBJ2-7,CASSSDSYEQYF,TGCGCCAGCAGCTCCGATAGCTACGAGCAGTACTTC
TRBV13,.,.,TRBJ2-4,CASSLYVRADGAEAKNIQYF,TGTGCCAGCAGCTTATACGTTCGGGCCGACGGAGCCGAGGCCAAAAACATTCAGTACTTC
TRBV4-2,.,.,TRBJ1-2,CASSQDQGSMQGYTF,TGTGCCAGCAGCCAAGACCAGGGATCAATGCAGGGCTACACCTTC
TRBV11-2,.,.,TRBJ2-7,CASSPDGSPSEQYF,TGTGCCAGCAGCCCCGATGGTTCTCCCTCCGAGCAGTACTTC
TRBV3-1/TRBV3-2,few,.,TRBJ1-2,CASSQSRWGIYGYTF,TGTGCCAGCAGCCAAAGCAGATGGGGCATCTATGGCTACACCTTC
TRBV18,once,.,TRBJ2-5,CASSISKGREETQYF,TGTGCCAGCTCAATATCAAAGGGGAGAGAAGAGACCCAGTACTTC
TRBV15,.,.,TRBJ1-5,CATSGTGSRQPQHF,TGTGCCACCAGCGGCACAGGGAGTCGGCAGCCCCAGCATTTT
TRBV24-1,once,.,TRBJ2-5,CATSDQRTGGETQYF,TGTGCCACCAGTGATCAGCGGACGGGCGGGGAGACCCAGTACTTC
TRBV4-1,few,.,TRBJ2-4,CASSLPGDLKNIQYF,TGCGCCAGCAGCCTTCCAGGGGACCTTAAAAACATTCAGTACTTC
TRBV7-2,once,TRBD1,TRBJ1-3,CASSPQGGGNTIYF,TGTGCCAGCAGCCCCCAGGGGGGAGGAAACACCATATATTTT
TRBV10-3,.,TRBD1,TRBJ1-6,CAIRGTGDNSPLHF,TGTGCCATCAGGGGGACAGGGGATAATTCACCCCTCCACTTT
TRBV7-2,.,.,TRBJ1-4,CASSARPREKLFF,TGTGCCAGCAGCGCCAGACCTCGGGAAAAACTGTTTTTT
TRBV6-5,.,.,TRBJ2-5,CASSYGISESQETQYF,TGTGCCAGCAGTTACGGGATTAGCGAGTCGCAAGAGACCCAGTACTTC
TRBV6-6,.,.,TRBJ1-4,CASSYHDRTNEKLFF,TGTGCCAGCAGTTACCATGACAGAACGAATGAAAAACTGTTTTTT
TRBV5-6,.,TRBD1,TRBJ2-6,CASSLVRGSNVLTF,TGTGCCAGCAGCTTGGTCAGGGGGTCCAACGTCCTGACTTTC
TRBV10-3,.,.,TRBJ1-5,CATTPGAGNQPQHF,TGTGCCACCACCCCAGGGGCGGGCAATCAGCCCCAGCATTTT
TRBV30,.,TRBD2,TRBJ2-1,CAWSPRLAGGRSYNEQFF,TGTGCCTGGAGTCCCAGACTAGCGGGAGGGCGGTCCTACAATGAGCAGTTCTTC
TRBV2,.,TRBD1,TRBJ1-6,CASRGTGPSNSPLHF,TGTGCCAGCCGGGGGACAGGGCCGAGTAATTCACCCCTCCACTTT
TRBV19,.,TRBD1,TRBJ1-1,CASKDGQGLMNTEAFF,TGTGCCAGTAAAGACGGACAGGGGCTTATGAACACTGAAGCTTTCTTT
TRBV7-3,.,.,TRBJ2-2,CASSYGVGTGELFF,TGTGCCAGCAGCTATGGGGTGGGCACCGGGGAGCTGTTTTTT
TRBV7-9,.,.,TRBJ2-7,CASSLRGPTGYEQYF,TGTGCCAGCAGCCTAAGAGGACCGACAGGATACGAGCAGTACTTC
TRBV7-2,.,.,TRBJ1-1,CASSFSRGVVAEAFF,TGTGCCAGCAGCTTTTCCCGGGGTGTTGTGGCTGAAGCTTTCTTT
TRBV7-9,many,.,TRBJ1-1,CASSANLEAFF,TGTGCCAGCAGCGCTAATTTAGAAGCTTTCTTT
TRBV5-5,.,.,TRBJ1-1,CASSPPGTNTEAFF,TGTGCCAGCAGCCCCCCCGGGACCAACACTGAAGCTTTCTTT
TRBV5-4,.,TRBD2,TRBJ2-3,CASSTGGTAGGPDTQYF,TGTGCCAGCAGCACAGGAGGTACTGCGGGAGGGCCCGATACGCAGTATTTT
TRBV12-3/TRBV12-4,.,.,TRBJ2-1,CASSLGNEQFF,TGTGCCAGCAGTCTGGGCAATGAGCAGTTCTTC
TRBV7-2,.,.,TRBJ1-5,CASSLDRNQPQHF,TGTGCCAGCAGCTTAGACAGAAATCAGCCCCAGCATTTT
TRBV7-2,.,.,TRBJ2-7,CASSLVGEQYF,TGTGCCAGCAGCTTAGTTGGGGAGCAGTACTTC
TRBV11-2,.,.,TRBJ2-3,CASSAQPGGTDTQYF,TGTGCCAGCAGCGCCCAGCCAGGGGGCACAGATACGCAGTATTTT